These 15 T cell receptor beta chains originate from one sample sequenced in a study of PD-L1 blockade in urothelial cancer (dated by TCRdb to the late 2010s). Libraries were built with the immunoSEQ multiplex PCR assay. TCRdb holds this immuneACCESS table with in-frame rearrangements only. Some clones are missing; in checked studies, unresolved V genes explain under half, and the rest has no known cause. Present in this sample are 55,000 to 70,000 clones, over 75% of which were seen just once. The ten largest clones add up to approximately 4% of the sample. The source was PBMCs, collected around atezolizumab (anti-PD-L1) treatment. All receptors derive from a man in his 70s with urothelial cancer.

This chain uses TRBV29-1 with TRBJ2-5, with TRBD2 matching over 8 bases. V gave up 4 bases and J gave up 1 base; unmatched junction bases: 5. Germline lookup yields CDR1 SQVTM and CDR2 ANQGSEA. This CDR3 has 14 residues. CDR3 nucleotides: TGCAGCGTTGTTGGCGGGAGGAGCCAAGAGACCCAGTACTTC. This sequence encodes CSVVGGRSQETQYF. The complete variable domain, with remaining parts taken from reference TRBV29-1 and TRBJ2-5, reads SAVISQKPSRDICQRGTSLTIQCQVDSQVTMMFWYRQQPGQSLTLIATANQGSEATYESGFVIDKFPISRPNLTFSTLTVSNMSPEDSSIYLCSVVGGRSQETQYFGPGTRLLVL.

The rearrangement links TRBV2 to TRBJ2-1; 16 bases agree with TRBD2. CDR1 is SNHLY and CDR2 is FYNNEI in the germline V gene. With V trimmed by 6 bases and J by 5 bases, 4 bases remained unmatched. CDR3 length equals 16 residues. CDR3 DNA sequence: TGTGCCAGCAGGGGGACTAGCGGGAGGGTACACAATGAGCAGTTCTTC. As protein: CASRGTSGRVHNEQFF.

The genes are TRBV7-6 and TRBJ2-2, with D tentatively TRBD2 (5 bases). Germline assignment: CDR1 SGHVS and CDR2 FNYEAQ. Trimming stripped 2 bases from V and 3 bases from J, with 10 bases between. The CDR3 is 15 residues long. CDR3 protein: CASSLNSVDTGELFF. Written as DNA, the CDR3 is TGTGCCAGCAGCTTAAATAGCGTTGACACCGGGGAGCTGTTTTTT.

J is TRBJ2-1 and V is TRBV7-9; D possibly corresponds to TRBD1 (5 bases). The CDR3 has 13 residues. Germline V gives CDR1 SEHNR, CDR2 FQNEAQ (reference sequence). Trimming removed 5 bases at V and 3 bases at J, with 8 bases between. CDR3 bases: TGTGCCAGCAGCGGGGCAGGCTACAATGAGCAGTTCTTC. This encodes CASSGAGYNEQFF.

The genes are TRBV9 and TRBJ2-7; the match to TRBD2 covers 10 bases. Germline CDR1 SGDLS, CDR2 YYNGEE. Trimming took 3 bases from V and 1 from J; bases not matched to a gene: 1. The CDR3 loop spans 14 amino acids. CDR3 nucleotide sequence: TGTGCCAGCAGCGGGGGACTAGCGTCCTACGAGCAGTACTTC. It specifies CASSGGLASYEQYF.

By share, this clone ranks as medium-sized. The chain combines TRBV4-1 with TRBJ1-4, with D maybe TRBD1 (5 bases). This CDR3 spans 15 amino acids. V lost 0 bases and J lost 6, with 11 bases in between. Germline CDR1 MGHRA, CDR2 YSYEKL. The CDR3 DNA follows: TGCGCCAGCAGCCAAGATAGAACAGGCTATGAAAAACTGTTTTTT. Translated, it gives CASSQDRTGYEKLFF.

This sequence joins TRBV6-7 and TRBJ2-7, with 9 bases matching TRBD2. TRBV6-7 is treated as an ORF (open reading frame) with a function not yet certain. After removal of 2 bases from V and 3 bases from J, the junction contained 8 bases not matched to a gene. There are 16 residues in the CDR3. CDR3 DNA sequence: TGTGCCAGCAGTTACGGCGGGAGGGCCAATGGCTACGAGCAGTACTTC. It specifies CASSYGGRANGYEQYF.

This chain uses TRBV5-4 with TRBJ2-1; TRBD1 aligns across 11 bases. The CDR3 contains 13 residues. Trimming cost V 4 bases and J 10 bases; bases outside gene matches: 4. CDR1 and CDR2 from the germline V gene are SGHNT and YYREEE (reference sequence). CDR3 DNA sequence: TGTGCCAGCAGCCTGGACAGGGGGCGGGAGCAGTTCTTC. This sequence encodes CASSLDRGREQFF.

The genes are TRBV11-2 and TRBJ2-3, with a tentative D call TRBD2 (5 bases). The CDR3 is 16 amino acids. Germline CDR1 SGHAT, CDR2 FQNNGV. Trimming cost V 1 base and J 0 bases, with 11 bases left between them. The CDR3 is CASSLAGGPSTDTQYF. CDR3 nucleotide sequence: TGTGCCAGCAGCTTAGCAGGCGGGCCTAGCACAGATACGCAGTATTTT.

This clone was seen a single time. The gene calls are TRBV2 and TRBJ2-2; 10 bases map to TRBD2. V dropped 1 base and J dropped 7; count of bases not matched to a gene: 9. The CDR3 extends over 17 amino acids. CDR1 is SNHLY and CDR2 is FYNNEI in the germline V gene. This CDR3 reads CASSEGGLAGAYGELFF. The CDR3 coding sequence is TGTGCCAGCAGTGAAGGTGGTCTAGCGGGAGCATACGGGGAGCTGTTTTTT.

This sequence joins TRBV5-1 and TRBJ2-3, with D tentatively TRBD1 (5 bases). CDR3 length: 15 residues. Trimming left V 5 bases short and J 3 bases short, with 16 bases between. Germline-derived CDR1 and CDR2 are SGHRS and YFSETQ. The CDR3 loop is CASRYRDSGTDTQYF. Written as DNA, the CDR3 is TGCGCCAGCAGATACCGAGACTCAGGGACAGATACGCAGTATTTT. Full variable domain (remainder filled in from reference TRBV5-1 and TRBJ2-3): KAGVTQTPRYLIKTRGQQVTLSCSPISGHRSVSWYQQTPGQGLQFLFEYFSETQRNKGNFPGRFSGRQFSNSRSEMNVSTLELGDSALYLCASRYRDSGTDTQYFGPGTRLTVL.

This chain joins TRBV11-2 and TRBJ1-3; D is unclear. The CDR3 is 13 residues long. The V and J ends lost 3 bases and 6 bases respectively, with 9 bases between them. CDR1 is SGHAT and CDR2 is FQNNGV in the germline V gene. The CDR3 reads CASSLNSPNTIYF. For the CDR3, the DNA is TGTGCCAGCAGCTTGAACAGTCCAAACACCATATATTTT. The full variable domain, completed using reference TRBV11-2 and TRBJ1-3, is EAGVAQSPRYKIIEKRQSVAFWCNPISGHATLYWYQQILGQGPKLLIQFQNNGVVDDSQLPKDRFSAERLKGVDSTLKIQPAKLEDSAVYLCASSLNSPNTIYFGEGSWLTVV.

The chain recombines TRBV29-1 with TRBJ2-1, with 7 positions matching TRBD1. The germline V gene has CDR1 SQVTM and CDR2 ANQGSEA. This CDR3 is built from 15 residues. With V trimmed by 6 bases and J by 0 bases, 8 bases remained unmatched. The CDR3 loop is CSVPVDRVSYNEQFF. In DNA form, the CDR3 reads TGCAGCGTACCCGTCGACAGGGTCTCCTACAATGAGCAGTTCTTC.

This clone was observed a single time. The V call is TRBV29-1, the J call TRBJ1-2; a weak D match, TRBD1 (6 bases). Germline CDR1 reads SQVTM; CDR2 reads ANQGSEA. The germline V and J ends were trimmed by 6 bases and 5 bases, with 19 bases remaining between them. This CDR3 spans 14 amino acids. The CDR3: CSVGSGTSGYGYTF. Written as DNA, the CDR3 is TGCAGCGTCGGGTCGGGGACATCAGGATATGGCTACACCTTC.

The J gene is TRBJ1-1, the V gene TRBV6-1; D not resolved. The V and J ends lost 6 bases and 4 bases respectively, with 9 bases between them. Germline V gene sequence: CDR1 MNHNS, CDR2 SASEGT. The CDR3 is made up of 12 amino acids. CDR3 sequence reads: CASRVAGTEAFF. CDR3 in DNA: TGTGCCAGCAGGGTGGCGGGCACTGAAGCTTTCTTT.